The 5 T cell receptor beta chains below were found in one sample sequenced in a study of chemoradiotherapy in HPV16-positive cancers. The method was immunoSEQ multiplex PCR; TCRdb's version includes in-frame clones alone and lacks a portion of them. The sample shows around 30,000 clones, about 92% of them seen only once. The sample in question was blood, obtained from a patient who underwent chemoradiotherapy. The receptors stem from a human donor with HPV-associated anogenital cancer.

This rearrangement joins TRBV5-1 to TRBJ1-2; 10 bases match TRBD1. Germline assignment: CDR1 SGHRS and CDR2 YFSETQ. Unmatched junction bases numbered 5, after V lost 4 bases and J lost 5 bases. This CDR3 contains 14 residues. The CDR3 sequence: CASSPGTGVYGYTF. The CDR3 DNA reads TGCGCCAGCAGCCCGGGGACAGGGGTTTATGGCTACACCTTC.

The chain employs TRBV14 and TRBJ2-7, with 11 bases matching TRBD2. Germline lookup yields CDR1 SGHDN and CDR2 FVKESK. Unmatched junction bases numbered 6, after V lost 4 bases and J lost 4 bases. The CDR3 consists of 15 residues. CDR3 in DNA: TGTGCCAGCAGCCCGCGGACTAGCGGGTCTTACGAGCAGTACTTC. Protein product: CASSPRTSGSYEQYF. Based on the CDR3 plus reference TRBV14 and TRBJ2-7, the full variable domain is EAGVTQFPSHSVIEKGQTVTLRCDPISGHDNLYWYRRVMGKEIKFLLHFVKESKQDESGMPNNRFLAERTGGTYSTLKVQPAELEDSGVYFCASSPRTSGSYEQYFGPGTRLTVT.

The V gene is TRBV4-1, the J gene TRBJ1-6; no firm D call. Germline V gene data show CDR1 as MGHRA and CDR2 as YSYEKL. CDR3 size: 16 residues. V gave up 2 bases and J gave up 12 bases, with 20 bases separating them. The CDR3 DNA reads TGCGCCAGCAGCCAAAACCCGTCAAACGAGGTCCTACCCCTCCACTTT. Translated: CASSQNPSNEVLPLHF.

The CDR3 bases are TGTGCCACCAGCAGAGGGGGAGGTGGGGCTAGCTATGGCTACACCTTC. The encoded protein is CATSRGGGGASYGYTF. The V call is TRBV15, the J call TRBJ1-2; tentatively, D is TRBD1 (5 bases). CDR3 length: 16 residues. Per the germline V gene, CDR1 is LNHNV and CDR2 is YYDKDF (reference sequence). Trimming removed 1 base at V and 4 bases at J, with 16 bases between.

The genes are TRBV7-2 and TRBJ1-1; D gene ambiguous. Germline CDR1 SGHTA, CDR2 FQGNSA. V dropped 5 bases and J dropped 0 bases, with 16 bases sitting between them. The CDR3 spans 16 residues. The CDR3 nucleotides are TGTGCCAGCAGCCCAGAGGCACTCTCGGTGAACACTGAAGCTTTCTTT. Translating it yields CASSPEALSVNTEAFF.